The 5 T cell receptor beta chains listed next were all sequenced from one sample in a study of human T cells and chemical hapten exposure. Time point denoted: patch test 2, 6 weeks after DPC sensitization. Treatment: therapeutic diphenylcyclopropenone sensitization with weekly scalp DPC. TCRdb independently ran MiXCR on the RACE reads; one entry per CDR3 protein. The sample comprises over 100,000 distinct CDR3 sequences, about a tenth of which are singletons, and 2.5% to 3.5% rests with the top ten. Sequencing was performed on whole blood, taken in connection with sensitization to the hapten diphenylcyclopropenone (DPC). These receptors all stem from a woman between 35 and 50 years old with alopecia areata. Some clones in this sample may be carry-over from other donors' samples.

The rearrangement links TRBV29-1 to TRBJ2-7, with a weak D call TRBD2 (5 bases). V was trimmed by 6 bases and J by 3 bases, leaving 15 bases between them. The CDR3 contains 13 residues. Germline V gene data show CDR1 as SQVTM and CDR2 as ANQGSEA. The CDR3 here is CSVDFGPSYEQYF. CDR3 coding DNA: TGCAGCGTGGACTTCGGGCCAAGCTACGAGCAGTACTTC.

This clonotype was counted many times. The chain carries TRBV6-1 and TRBJ1-1, with D possibly being TRBD1 (5 bases). Germline assignment: CDR1 MNHNS and CDR2 SASEGT. The CDR3 has 15 amino acids. V was clipped by 7 bases and J by 1 base, with 16 bases between them. CDR3 protein: CASNWQIGGNTEAFF. CDR3 in DNA: TGTGCCAGCAATTGGCAGATTGGGGGGAACACTGAAGCTTTCTTT.

This clonotype was counted at least ten times. V and J are TRBV2 and TRBJ2-5; D may correspond to TRBD1 or TRBD2 (5 bases each). V lost 5 bases to trimming and J lost 2 bases, with 9 bases between them. Looked up from germline, CDR1 is SNHLY and CDR2 is FYNNEI. The CDR3 totals 13 residues. The CDR3 DNA reads as TGTGCCAGCAGTAGGGACGGTCAAGAGACCCAGTACTTC. The encoded protein is CASSRDGQETQYF.

Only a few counts were recorded for this clonotype. V and J are TRBV7-2 and TRBJ1-2, with 9 bases fitting TRBD1. This CDR3 is 14 amino acids long. V shed 5 bases, J shed 7 bases, and the junction held 8 bases outside the gene matches. CDR1 is SGHTA, CDR2 FQGNSA, per germline. The chain's CDR3 is CASSLDRGFSGYTF. In nucleotides, the CDR3 is TGTGCCAGCAGCCTTGACAGGGGGTTTAGTGGCTACACCTTC.

This clonotype was seen a few times. The V call is TRBV24-1, the J call TRBJ2-5; 8 bases are shared with TRBD1. CDR1 is KGHDR, CDR2 SFDVKD, per germline. CDR3 length equals 12 residues. J lost 6 bases, V lost 7 bases, and 3 bases had no gene match. CDR3 coding DNA: TGTGCCACCAGGGACAGGGTAAAGACCCAGTACTTC. It codes for CATRDRVKTQYF.